A selection of T cell receptor beta chains follows, all from one sample in a study of T cells in Graves' hyperthyroidism and ophthalmopathy. In TCRdb, the multiplex PCR reads were re-called with MiXCR into one record per CDR3 protein. The table has approximately 600,000 distinct CDR3 sequences, around 21% seen once; the top ten hold approximately 30%. The sequenced sample consisted of blood. These receptors came from a man aged 25 to 40 with Graves' ophthalmopathy. Both conserved end residues are part of each CDR3. A D gene is named only where the DNA matches it firmly. Rows give clone size only sometimes, using once, few, many, or a class for an expanded clone.

-	-	TRBV20-1	TRBJ1-1	CRAAAGDTEAFF	TGCAGGGCTGCGGCCGGCGACACTGAAGCTTTCTTT
-	-	TRBV29-1	TRBJ2-5	CTAGSSETQYF	TGCACCGCAGGCTCCAGTGAGACCCAGTACTTC
-	few	TRBV6-1	TRBJ1-2	CASSPFRTMKSYGYTF	TGTGCCAGCAGCCCTTTCAGAACAATGAAATCCTATGGCTACACCTTC
TRBD1	many	TRBV5-1	TRBJ2-1	CASRRGRGGDRGLNEQFF	TGCGCCAGCAGACGTGGCCGAGGGGGGGACAGGGGTTTGAATGAGCAGTTCTTC
-	-	TRBV20-1	TRBJ1-6	CSAREVRNSPLHF	TGCAGTGCTAGAGAGGTCAGAAATTCACCCCTCCACTTT
-	-	TRBV5-1	TRBJ2-7	CASSLEQANSYSYEQYF	TGCGCCAGCAGCTTGGAACAGGCTAATAGCTATTCCTACGAGCAGTACTTC
-	-	TRBV19	TRBJ1-1	CASSITFRGGNTEALF	TGTGCCAGTAGTATAACGTTTCGGGGAGGAAACACTGAAGCTCTCTTT
TRBD2	-	TRBV6-1	TRBJ2-2	CAGRGLATGELFF	TGTGCCGGACGCGGACTAGCGACCGGGGAGCTGTTTTTT
TRBD1	-	TRBV18	TRBJ2-3	CASSPPGTATFRYF	TGTGCCAGCTCACCCCCCGGGACAGCTACTTTTCGGTATTTT
-	many	TRBV7-2	TRBJ2-1	CASSLEGGPKQFF	TGTGCCAGCAGCTTAGAAGGGGGACCGAAGCAGTTCTTC
TRBD1	-	TRBV10-3	TRBJ2-7	CAMGQGYEQYF	TGTGCCATGGGACAGGGTTACGAGCAGTACTTC
-	-	TRBV7-2	TRBJ1-1	CASILNGRNTEAFF	TGTGCCAGCATATTGAACGGCAGGAACACTGAAGCTTTCTTT
TRBD2	-	TRBV12-3/TRBV12-4	TRBJ2-5	CASKFGLAGEETQYF	TGTGCCAGCAAATTTGGACTAGCGGGAGAAGAGACCCAGTACTTC
-	few	TRBV2	TRBJ2-7	CASRGFRDRHYEQYF	TGTGCCAGCAGAGGCTTCCGGGACCGCCACTACGAGCAGTACTTC
TRBD1	many	TRBV12-3/TRBV12-4	TRBJ1-2	CASRNSGTGNYGYTF	TGTGCCAGCAGAAACTCCGGGACAGGGAACTATGGCTACACCTTC
TRBD2	-	TRBV20-1	TRBJ2-7	CSPSGRQAYEQYF	TGCAGTCCTAGCGGGAGACAAGCTTACGAGCAGTACTTC
-	-	TRBV11-2	TRBJ1-5	CVSSLAPRVQPQHF	TGTGTCAGCAGCTTAGCCCCCAGGGTCCAGCCCCAGCATTTT
TRBD1	-	TRBV27	TRBJ2-1	CASSLVGAGGNEQFF	TGTGCCAGCAGTTTGGTAGGGGCAGGGGGAAATGAGCAGTTCTTC
-	-	TRBV29-1	TRBJ2-1	CSVENEERTFSYNEQFF	TGCAGCGTTGAAAATGAGGAAAGGACTTTCTCCTACAATGAGCAGTTCTTC
-	few	TRBV6-2/TRBV6-3	TRBJ1-5	CASSKVPSRSQPQHF	TGTGCCAGCAGCAAAGTCCCGTCACGGAGTCAGCCCCAGCATTTT
TRBD2	-	TRBV20-1	TRBJ2-7	CSAIHPRTPLAGNYEQYF	TGCAGTGCTATACACCCCCGGACCCCACTAGCGGGAAACTACGAGCAGTACTTC
-	many	TRBV2	TRBJ2-7	CASSDTGTYEQYF	TGTGCCAGCAGTGATACGGGTACCTACGAGCAGTACTTC
TRBD2	-	TRBV10-3	TRBJ2-2	CAISESSGTGELFF	TGTGCCATCAGTGAGTCTAGCGGGACCGGGGAGCTGTTTTTT
TRBD2	-	TRBV29-1	TRBJ2-1	CSVERLAGASYNEQFF	TGCAGCGTTGAGAGACTAGCGGGAGCGTCCTACAATGAGCAGTTCTTC
-	many	TRBV12-3/TRBV12-4	TRBJ2-7	CASSDPTYEQYF	TGTGCCAGCAGTGACCCGACCTACGAGCAGTACTTC
-	-	TRBV27	TRBJ1-6	CPGKSYNSPLHF	TGTCCAGGGAAATCCTATAATTCACCCCTCCACTTT
TRBD2	-	TRBV6-1	TRBJ2-1	CASSGLASRNEQFF	TGTGCCAGCAGCGGACTAGCGAGTCGCAATGAGCAGTTCTTC
-	-	TRBV3-1	TRBJ2-7	CASSQDPGSSYEQYF	TGTGCCAGCAGCCAAGATCCGGGCAGTTCCTACGAGCAGTACTTC
TRBD1	-	TRBV2	TRBJ2-7	CASSAAGTGRYEQYF	TGTGCCAGCAGCGCCGCCGGGACAGGTCGGTACGAGCAGTACTTC
-	many	TRBV28	TRBJ1-2	CASSKGPGYYGYTF	TGTGCCAGCAGTAAGGGTCCAGGGTACTATGGCTACACCTTC
TRBD1	-	TRBV6-1	TRBJ1-5	CASRPTGVNQPQHF	TGTGCCAGCAGACCCACAGGGGTCAATCAGCCCCAGCATTTT
-	few	TRBV7-2	TRBJ1-5	CASSLVKGTNQPQHF	TGTGCCAGCAGCTTAGTGAAGGGGACGAATCAGCCCCAGCATTTT
-	-	TRBV7-3	TRBJ2-3	CASSLFGRVTDTQYF	TGTGCCAGCAGCTTATTTGGCAGGGTAACAGATACGCAGTATTTT
TRBD1	many	TRBV28	TRBJ1-1	CASTRPGQGRNEAFF	TGTGCCAGCACTCGACCTGGACAGGGGAGGAATGAAGCTTTCTTT
TRBD2	many	TRBV28	TRBJ2-5	CASSTPGAGEETQYF	TGTGCCAGCAGCACCCCTGGGGCGGGGGAAGAGACCCAGTACTTC
-	-	TRBV28	TRBJ2-5	CASSLSTDLFKETQYF	TGTGCCAGCAGTCTCTCTACCGATTTATTTAAAGAGACCCAGTACTTC